The next 9 T cell receptor beta chains were all read from a single sample in a study of preoperative IRX-2 immunotherapy in early breast cancer. Noted treatment: preoperative locoregional IRX-2 cytokine immunotherapy. Method: immunoSEQ multiplex PCR; TCRdb's copy keeps in-frame clones and lacks some. Here the sample spans approximately 38,000 clones, around four fifths being singletons. The starting material was lymph node tissue, obtained after IRX-2 immunotherapy. Receptors originate from a human donor with breast cancer.

V gene TRBV5-1 combines with J gene TRBJ1-1; D unclear. The CDR3 length is 15 residues. In germline, CDR1 is SGHRS, CDR2 YFSETQ. Trimming took 4 bases from V and 1 from J, leaving 14 bases between them. CDR3 nucleotides: TGCGCCAGCAGCCCCTCGGGAAGACCGAACACTGAAGCTTTCTTT. Protein product: CASSPSGRPNTEAFF.

The chain uses TRBV5-1 and TRBJ2-2; perhaps TRBD1 as D (5 bases). This CDR3 is 16 amino acids long. The V gene's germline CDR1 is SGHRS and CDR2 YFSETQ. Trimming cost V 0 bases and J 7 bases, with 16 bases left between them. The CDR3 region is CASSLGQGLSGGELFF. The CDR3 coding sequence is TGCGCCAGCAGCTTGGGTCAGGGTCTGAGTGGCGGGGAGCTGTTTTTT.

The chain recombines TRBV18 with TRBJ1-1; D perhaps matches TRBD1 (5 bases). This CDR3 spans 16 amino acids. V lost 4 bases and J 1 base, leaving 16 bases between the germline ends. Germline V lookup: CDR1 KGHSH, CDR2 LQKENI. The CDR3 is CASSLWQGARNTEAFF. Here the CDR3 DNA reads TGTGCCAGCTCACTGTGGCAGGGAGCGAGGAACACTGAAGCTTTCTTT.

The V call is TRBV6-8, the J call TRBJ1-6; D remains ambiguous. The germline V and J ends were trimmed by 2 bases and 9 bases, with 20 bases remaining between them. CDR1 MNHGY and CDR2 SAAAGT come from the germline V gene. The CDR3 spans 17 residues. CDR3 loop: CASSYDNIGLLGSPLHF. The CDR3 region has the DNA TGTGCCAGCAGTTACGACAACATTGGACTGCTTGGTTCACCCCTCCACTTT.

This clone has only a few counts. This sequence joins TRBV18 and TRBJ2-2, with D tentatively TRBD1 (6 bases). In germline, CDR1 is KGHSH, CDR2 LQKENI. Trimming pared 9 bases from V and 5 bases from J, leaving 19 bases between. The CDR3 loop spans 15 amino acids. The CDR3 sequence is CASKTGSAITGELFF. DNA of the CDR3: TGTGCCAGTAAAACAGGGTCGGCGATTACCGGGGAGCTGTTTTTT.

The chain uses TRBV11-3 and TRBJ2-1; 9 nucleotides match TRBD1. V lost 2 bases and J lost 8; bases outside the gene matches: 7. CDR3 length equals 15 residues. The germline V gene encodes CDR1 SGHNT and CDR2 YENEEA. CDR3 sequence reads: CASSLSGTGIHEQFF. The CDR3 bases are TGTGCCAGCAGCTTATCCGGGACAGGGATTCATGAGCAGTTCTTC. The full variable domain, completed using reference TRBV11-3 and TRBJ2-1, is EAGVVQSPRYKIIEKKQPVAFWCNPISGHNTLYWYLQNLGQGPELLIRYENEEAVDDSQLPKDRFSAERLKGVDSTLKIQPAELGDSAVYLCASSLSGTGIHEQFFGPGTRLTVL.

The rearrangement links TRBV23-1 to TRBJ1-4; perhaps TRBD1 as D (5 bases). TRBV23-1 is filed as an ORF, its function uncertain. The CDR3 is 16 amino acids. The V and J ends lost 6 bases and 0 bases respectively, with 14 bases between them. CDR3 sequence: CASSLGGGSTNEKLFF. CDR3 nucleotides: TGCGCCAGCAGCTTGGGGGGTGGGTCAACTAATGAAAAACTGTTTTTT.

J is TRBJ2-1 and V is TRBV11-3; D is undetermined. Germline CDR1 SGHNT, CDR2 YENEEA. The CDR3 extends over 15 amino acids. The ends were cut back, 2 bases at V and 8 bases at J, with 16 bases in the middle. The CDR3, as DNA: TGTGCCAGCAGCTTAAGACCAAATACCGAGCATGAGCAGTTCTTC. Translation: CASSLRPNTEHEQFF.

This clone was seen only a few times. This sequence joins TRBV6-8 and TRBJ2-3, with D unresolved. Germline CDR1 reads MNHGY; CDR2 reads SAAAGT. The CDR3 is made up of 13 amino acids. The ends were cut back, 7 bases at V and 8 bases at J, with 16 bases in the middle. CDR3 loop: CASTAGHVSTQYF. The CDR3 DNA is TGTGCCAGCACCGCAGGCCACGTTTCTACGCAGTATTTT.